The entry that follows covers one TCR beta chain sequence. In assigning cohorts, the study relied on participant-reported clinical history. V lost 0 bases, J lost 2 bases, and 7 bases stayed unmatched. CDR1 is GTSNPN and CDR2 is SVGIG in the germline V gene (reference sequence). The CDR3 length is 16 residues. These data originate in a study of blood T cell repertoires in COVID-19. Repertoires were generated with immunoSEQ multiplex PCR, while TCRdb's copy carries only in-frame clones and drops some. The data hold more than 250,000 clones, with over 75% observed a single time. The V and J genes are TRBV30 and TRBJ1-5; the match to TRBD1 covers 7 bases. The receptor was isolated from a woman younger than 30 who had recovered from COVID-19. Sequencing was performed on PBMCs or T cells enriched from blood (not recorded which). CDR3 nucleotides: TGTGCCTGGAGTGTCGACCCAGGGGGTGGCAATCAGCCCCAGCATTTT. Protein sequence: CAWSVDPGGGNQPQHF.